This TCR beta chain was sequenced for a study of T cell changes during pregnancy in multiple sclerosis. V was pared by 2 bases and J by 5 bases, with 8 bases between. The CDR3 totals 13 residues. Germline V gene sequence: CDR1 ENHRY, CDR2 SYGVKD. Produced via immunoSEQ multiplex PCR; TCRdb's table is partial and in-frame only. The sample includes over 45,000 clones, approximately 92% of them seen just once. This TCR was recovered from a female donor with multiple sclerosis, enrolled in a pregnancy study. The sequenced sample was CD8+ T cells from peripheral blood mononuclear cells, obtained after pregnancy. This rearrangement joins TRBV10-3 to TRBJ2-3; D is unresolved. The CDR3 coding sequence is TGTGCCATCAGTGAGCCACCCGGAGATACGCAGTATTTT. The encoded protein is CAISEPPGDTQYF.